This T cell receptor (beta chain) was documented in a study of Ad26.COV2.S vaccination and SARS-CoV-2 variants. Study conclusions and caveats: Spike-specific CD8+ and CD4+ T cell responses reportedly showed substantial breadth after vaccination.

Repertoires were generated with immunoSEQ multiplex PCR, while TCRdb's copy carries only in-frame clones and drops some. The table includes over 200,000 clones, roughly 90% detected once. Comments on this clone: The target antigen is unknown.

Treatment specified: about 20 received Ad26.COV2.S at low or high dose, single or two shots; roughly five received placebo; per-sample allocation not given. Collection of samples fell on day 63 after the first vaccine or placebo injection. An Ad26 vector expressing Wuhan-strain SARS-CoV-2 spike served as the vaccine. Deletions cut 0 bases from V and 4 bases from J, with 16 bases between. The V gene's germline CDR1 is LGHDT and CDR2 YNNKEL (reference sequence). The CDR3 is 16 amino acids. This sequence was found in a person aged 18 to 65 who received the Ad26.COV2.S COVID-19 vaccine or a placebo. This sequence joins TRBV3-1 (or the pseudogene TRBV3-2) and TRBJ2-7; D unclear. The sequenced sample was peripheral blood, obtained in a trial of Ad26.COV2.S vaccine versus placebo. CDR3 in DNA: TGTGCCAGCAGCCAAGAGCGAGGTGGATTCTCATACGAGCAGTACTTC. It translates to CASSQERGGFSYEQYF.